Listed below are T cell receptor beta chains from one sample, sequenced in a study of blood T cell repertoires in COVID-19. Profiled with immunoSEQ multiplex PCR; TCRdb holds only in-frame clones, not every one. The sample carries some 48,000 clones, roughly nine tenths recorded once. Sequencing was carried out using peripheral blood. The receptors come from a woman at least 80 years old with acute or convalescent COVID-19. CDR3s include the opening cysteine and the closing phenylalanine or tryptophan. Fields, in order: D gene, V gene, J gene, clone size, CDR3 protein, CDR3 DNA. D genes are given only for firm matches. The size entry is marked missing in some rows and otherwise reads once, few, many or a size class.

D: TRBD2
V: TRBV6-5
J: TRBJ2-5
size: -
CDR3: CASSRTSGGKETQYF
DNA: TGTGCCAGCAGCCGGACTAGCGGGGGAAAAGAGACCCAGTACTTC

D: -
V: TRBV9
J: TRBJ2-3
size: -
CDR3: CASSVTTSTDTQYF
DNA: TGTGCCAGCAGCGTAACGACTAGCACAGATACGCAGTATTTT

D: TRBD1
V: TRBV5-1
J: TRBJ2-1
size: few
CDR3: CASSLDGTGFDEQFF
DNA: TGCGCCAGCAGCTTGGATGGGACAGGGTTCGATGAGCAGTTCTTC

D: TRBD2
V: TRBV7-7
J: TRBJ2-5
size: once
CDR3: CASSRLAQQETQYF
DNA: TGTGCTAGCAGCCGACTAGCGCAGCAAGAGACCCAGTACTTC

D: TRBD1
V: TRBV30
J: TRBJ2-4
size: few
CDR3: CAWSIGTVEYF
DNA: TGTGCCTGGAGTATAGGGACAGTAGAGTACTTC

D: -
V: TRBV6-2/TRBV6-3
J: TRBJ1-5
size: -
CDR3: CASSKGGSTQPQHF
DNA: TGTGCCAGCAGCAAGGGGGGGTCGACTCAGCCCCAGCATTTT

D: -
V: TRBV5-1
J: TRBJ1-6
size: -
CDR3: CASSFGGSYNSPLHF
DNA: TGCGCCAGCAGCTTCGGGGGCTCCTATAATTCACCCCTCCACTTT

D: TRBD2
V: TRBV3-1/TRBV3-2
J: TRBJ2-5
size: -
CDR3: CASSRKMGGRGETQYF
DNA: TGTGCCAGCAGCCGGAAGATGGGGGGGAGGGGAGAGACCCAGTACTTC

D: -
V: TRBV5-1
J: TRBJ1-6
size: -
CDR3: CASATGMSNSPLHF
DNA: TGCGCCAGCGCAACAGGGATGAGTAATTCACCCCTCCACTTT

D: TRBD2
V: TRBV10-1
J: TRBJ2-5
size: once
CDR3: CASSEDRGGGETQYF
DNA: TGCGCCAGCAGTGAGGATCGCGGGGGAGGAGAGACCCAGTACTTC

D: -
V: TRBV29-1
J: TRBJ1-1
size: -
CDR3: CSASGHQNTEAFF
DNA: TGCAGCGCGTCGGGACACCAGAACACTGAAGCTTTCTTT

D: TRBD2
V: TRBV6-4
J: TRBJ2-1
size: -
CDR3: CASSPLAGFHNEQFF
DNA: TGTGCCAGCAGCCCTCTAGCGGGGTTCCACAATGAGCAGTTCTTC

D: -
V: TRBV10-2
J: TRBJ1-3
size: -
CDR3: CASSEFEISSGNTIYF
DNA: TGCGCCAGCAGTGAATTTGAGATATCCTCTGGAAACACCATATATTTT

D: TRBD2
V: TRBV7-9
J: TRBJ2-7
size: -
CDR3: CATQRGARREQYF
DNA: TGTGCGACCCAGCGGGGGGCAAGACGCGAGCAGTACTTC

D: TRBD1
V: TRBV19
J: TRBJ2-5
size: -
CDR3: CASSRTGTVETQYF
DNA: TGTGCCAGTTCGCGGACAGGCACCGTAGAGACCCAGTACTTC

D: -
V: TRBV30
J: TRBJ2-7
size: few
CDR3: CAWSPGGEQYF
DNA: TGTGCCTGGAGTCCTGGAGGCGAGCAGTACTTC

D: -
V: TRBV5-5
J: TRBJ2-3
size: -
CDR3: CASSGMGLESTDTQYF
DNA: TGTGCCAGCAGCGGAATGGGACTGGAAAGCACAGATACGCAGTATTTT

D: TRBD2
V: TRBV2
J: TRBJ2-3
size: -
CDR3: CASSEGRGTDTQYF
DNA: TGTGCCAGCAGTGAGGGGAGGGGCACAGATACGCAGTATTTT

D: TRBD1
V: TRBV2
J: TRBJ2-3
size: -
CDR3: CASRLQGAVTDTQYF
DNA: TGTGCCAGCAGACTACAGGGGGCTGTAACAGATACGCAGTATTTT

D: -
V: TRBV6-1
J: TRBJ1-2
size: -
CDR3: CASSESFSGGRVYGYTF
DNA: TGTGCCAGCAGTGAGAGCTTCTCCGGTGGTCGGGTATATGGCTACACCTTC

D: -
V: TRBV5-1
J: TRBJ1-2
size: -
CDR3: CASSLGPGNNYGYTF
DNA: TGCGCCAGCAGCTTGGGCCCGGGGAACAACTATGGCTACACCTTC

D: -
V: TRBV4-1
J: TRBJ2-2
size: -
CDR3: CASSQGRIDTGELFF
DNA: TGCGCCAGCAGCCAGGGGAGGATCGACACCGGGGAGCTGTTTTTT

D: TRBD1
V: TRBV5-1
J: TRBJ1-1
size: once
CDR3: CASSSQMTGGTEAFF
DNA: TGCGCCAGCAGCTCACAAATGACAGGGGGCACTGAAGCTTTCTTT

D: TRBD2
V: TRBV6-4
J: TRBJ2-1
size: once
CDR3: CASSPPPGLTYNEQFF
DNA: TGTGCCAGCAGTCCCCCCCCGGGACTAACTTACAATGAGCAGTTCTTC

D: TRBD1
V: TRBV18
J: TRBJ2-7
size: -
CDR3: CASSQRAGGHYEQYF
DNA: TGTGCCAGCTCACAAAGGGCAGGGGGACACTACGAGCAGTACTTC

D: -
V: TRBV19
J: TRBJ2-1
size: -
CDR3: CASSILTHTGRTEQFF
DNA: TGTGCCAGTAGTATCCTCACCCACACAGGGCGCACTGAGCAGTTCTTC

D: -
V: TRBV27
J: TRBJ1-1
size: -
CDR3: CASSLSGVGEAFF
DNA: TGTGCCAGCAGTTTGAGCGGGGTGGGTGAAGCTTTCTTT

D: -
V: TRBV10-2
J: TRBJ1-6
size: -
CDR3: CASMGLAHSPLHF
DNA: TGCGCCAGCATGGGGTTAGCGCATTCACCCCTCCACTTT

D: TRBD1
V: TRBV2
J: TRBJ1-1
size: -
CDR3: CASRGQGHEAFF
DNA: TGTGCCAGCAGGGGACAGGGCCATGAAGCTTTCTTT

D: TRBD1
V: TRBV2
J: TRBJ2-1
size: -
CDR3: CASSRDRDDGQFF
DNA: TGTGCCAGCAGTCGGGACAGGGACGATGGGCAGTTCTTC

D: TRBD1
V: TRBV19
J: TRBJ1-3
size: -
CDR3: CASTDDRARGNTIYF
DNA: TGTGCCAGTACCGACGACAGGGCTAGAGGAAACACCATATATTTT

D: TRBD1
V: TRBV29-1
J: TRBJ1-2
size: -
CDR3: CSVEEQGARQGGYTF
DNA: TGCAGCGTTGAGGAACAGGGGGCGCGTCAGGGTGGCTACACCTTC

D: TRBD1
V: TRBV10-3
J: TRBJ2-2
size: -
CDR3: CAMLGQGANTGELFF
DNA: TGTGCCATGCTAGGACAGGGCGCGAACACCGGGGAGCTGTTTTTT

D: -
V: TRBV5-4
J: TRBJ2-6
size: -
CDR3: CASSLVPPGANVLTF
DNA: TGTGCCAGCAGCTTGGTCCCTCCTGGGGCCAACGTCCTGACTTTC

D: -
V: TRBV2
J: TRBJ2-5
size: -
CDR3: CASSLDIGETQYF
DNA: TGTGCCAGCAGCCTGGACATAGGAGAGACCCAGTACTTC

D: -
V: TRBV7-8
J: TRBJ1-5
size: -
CDR3: CASSLTDRDSNQPQHF
DNA: TGTGCCAGCAGCCTAACCGACAGAGATAGCAATCAGCCCCAGCATTTT

D: TRBD1
V: TRBV28
J: TRBJ1-2
size: once
CDR3: CASSSQGAWYGYTF
DNA: TGTGCCAGCAGTTCTCAGGGGGCTTGGTATGGCTACACCTTC

D: -
V: TRBV11-2
J: TRBJ2-5
size: -
CDR3: CASNLRGETQYF
DNA: TGTGCCAGCAACCTTCGGGGGGAGACCCAGTACTTC

D: TRBD2
V: TRBV30
J: TRBJ2-3
size: -
CDR3: CALRSTSILSDTQYF
DNA: TGTGCCTTACGATCGACTAGCATCTTGTCAGATACGCAGTATTTT

D: -
V: TRBV19
J: TRBJ2-3
size: -
CDR3: CASSIPGGPTDTQYF
DNA: TGTGCCAGTAGTATACCCGGGGGGCCGACAGATACGCAGTATTTT

D: -
V: TRBV6-6
J: TRBJ2-5
size: few
CDR3: CASSSTRDNQETQYF
DNA: TGTGCCAGCAGTTCCACCCGGGACAACCAAGAGACCCAGTACTTC

D: TRBD1
V: TRBV2
J: TRBJ1-1
size: -
CDR3: CASSEGTGRPFF
DNA: TGTGCCAGCAGTGAGGGGACAGGGAGGCCTTTCTTT

D: -
V: TRBV6-1
J: TRBJ1-5
size: -
CDR3: CASSEGWAFNQPQHF
DNA: TGTGCCAGCAGTGAAGGGTGGGCCTTCAATCAGCCCCAGCATTTT

D: -
V: TRBV3-1/TRBV3-2
J: TRBJ2-5
size: -
CDR3: CASSLSPSVQETQYF
DNA: TGTGCCAGCAGTCTGTCCCCTAGCGTTCAAGAGACCCAGTACTTC

D: TRBD1
V: TRBV6-5
J: TRBJ1-4
size: once
CDR3: CASSSTTGGAREKLFF
DNA: TGTGCCAGCAGTTCTACCACAGGGGGCGCGCGGGAAAAACTGTTTTTT

D: TRBD1
V: TRBV11-2
J: TRBJ2-1
size: -
CDR3: CASSLDPGGFEQFF
DNA: TGTGCCAGCAGCTTAGATCCAGGGGGCTTTGAGCAGTTCTTC

D: -
V: TRBV3-1/TRBV3-2
J: TRBJ2-4
size: once
CDR3: CASSQRGLEAIQYF
DNA: TGTGCCAGCAGCCAACGGGGTCTAGAGGCCATTCAGTACTTC

D: -
V: TRBV19
J: TRBJ1-2
size: -
CDR3: CASSLAAGIGYGYTF
DNA: TGTGCCAGTAGTCTTGCGGCGGGGATCGGCTATGGCTACACCTTC